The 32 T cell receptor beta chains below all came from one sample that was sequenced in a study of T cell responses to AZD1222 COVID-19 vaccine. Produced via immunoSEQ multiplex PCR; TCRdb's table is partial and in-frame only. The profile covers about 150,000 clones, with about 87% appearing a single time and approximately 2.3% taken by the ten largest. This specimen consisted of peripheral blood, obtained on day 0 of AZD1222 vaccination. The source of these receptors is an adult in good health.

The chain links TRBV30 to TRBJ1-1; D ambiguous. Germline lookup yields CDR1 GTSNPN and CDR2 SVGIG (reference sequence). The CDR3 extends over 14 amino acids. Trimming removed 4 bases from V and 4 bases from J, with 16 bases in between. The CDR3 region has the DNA TGTGCCTGGACCCCCCTCGGCCCGGGCACTGAAGCTTTCTTT. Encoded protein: CAWTPLGPGTEAFF.

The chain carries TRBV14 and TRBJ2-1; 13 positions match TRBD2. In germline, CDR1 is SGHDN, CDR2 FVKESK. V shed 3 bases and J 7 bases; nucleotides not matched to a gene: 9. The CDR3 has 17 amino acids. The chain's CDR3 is CASSHRLLAGGMNEQFF. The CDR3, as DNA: TGTGCCAGCAGCCATCGTCTACTAGCGGGAGGGATGAATGAGCAGTTCTTC. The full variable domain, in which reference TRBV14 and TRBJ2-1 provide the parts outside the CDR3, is EAGVTQFPSHSVIEKGQTVTLRCDPISGHDNLYWYRRVMGKEIKFLLHFVKESKQDESGMPNNRFLAERTGGTYSTLKVQPAELEDSGVYFCASSHRLLAGGMNEQFFGPGTRLTVL.

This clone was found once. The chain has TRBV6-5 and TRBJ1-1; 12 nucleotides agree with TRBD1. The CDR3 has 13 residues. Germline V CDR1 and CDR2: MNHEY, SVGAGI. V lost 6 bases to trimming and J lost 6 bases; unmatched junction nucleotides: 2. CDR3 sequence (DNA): TGTGCCAGCAGGGGACAGGGGGCCTCTGAAGCTTTCTTT. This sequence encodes CASRGQGASEAFF.

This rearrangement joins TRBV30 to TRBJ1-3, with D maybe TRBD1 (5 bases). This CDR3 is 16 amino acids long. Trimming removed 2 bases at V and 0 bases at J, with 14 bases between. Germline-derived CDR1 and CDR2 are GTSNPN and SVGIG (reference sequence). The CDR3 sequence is CAWSPGTWSSGNTIYF. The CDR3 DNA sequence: TGTGCCTGGAGTCCAGGGACCTGGAGCTCTGGAAACACCATATATTTT.

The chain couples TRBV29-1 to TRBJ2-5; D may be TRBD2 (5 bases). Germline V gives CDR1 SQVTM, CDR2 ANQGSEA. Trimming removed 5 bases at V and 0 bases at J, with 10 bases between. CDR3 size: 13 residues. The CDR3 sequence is CSVPAENQETQYF. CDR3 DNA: TGCAGCGTTCCAGCGGAGAACCAAGAGACCCAGTACTTC. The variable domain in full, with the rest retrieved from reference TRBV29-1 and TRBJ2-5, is SAVISQKPSRDICQRGTSLTIQCQVDSQVTMMFWYRQQPGQSLTLIATANQGSEATYESGFVIDKFPISRPNLTFSTLTVSNMSPEDSSIYLCSVPAENQETQYFGPGTRLLVL.

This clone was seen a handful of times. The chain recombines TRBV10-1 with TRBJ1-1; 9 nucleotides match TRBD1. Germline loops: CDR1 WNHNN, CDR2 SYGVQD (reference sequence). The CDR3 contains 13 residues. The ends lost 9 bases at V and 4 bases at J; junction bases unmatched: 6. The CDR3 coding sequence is TGCGCCAGGAACACAGGGGGCACCACTGAAGCTTTCTTT. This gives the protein CARNTGGTTEAFF.

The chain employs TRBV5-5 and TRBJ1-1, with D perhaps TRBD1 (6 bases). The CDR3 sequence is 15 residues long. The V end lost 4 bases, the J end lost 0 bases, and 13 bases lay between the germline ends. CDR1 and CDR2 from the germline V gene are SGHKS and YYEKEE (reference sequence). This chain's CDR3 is CASSAAGAVNTEAFF. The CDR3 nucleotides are TGTGCCAGCAGCGCCGCAGGGGCAGTGAACACTGAAGCTTTCTTT. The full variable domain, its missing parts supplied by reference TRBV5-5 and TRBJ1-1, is DAGVTQSPTHLIKTRGQQVTLRCSPISGHKSVSWYQQVLGQGPQFIFQYYEKEERGRGNFPDRFSARQFPNYSSELNVNALLLGDSALYLCASSAAGAVNTEAFFGQGTRLTVV.

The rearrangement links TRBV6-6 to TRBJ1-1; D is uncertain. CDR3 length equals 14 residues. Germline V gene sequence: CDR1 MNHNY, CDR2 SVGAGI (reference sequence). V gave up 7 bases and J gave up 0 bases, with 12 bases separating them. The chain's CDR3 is CASTRLDLNTEAFF. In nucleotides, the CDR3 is TGTGCCAGCACCCGTCTCGATTTGAACACTGAAGCTTTCTTT.

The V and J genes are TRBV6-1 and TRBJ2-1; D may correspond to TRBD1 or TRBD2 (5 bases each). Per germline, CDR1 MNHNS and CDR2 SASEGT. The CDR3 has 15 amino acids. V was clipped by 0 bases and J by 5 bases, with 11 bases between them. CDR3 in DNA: TGTGCCAGCAGTGAAGCCCCTCTGGGGGACAATGAGCAGTTCTTC. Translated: CASSEAPLGDNEQFF.

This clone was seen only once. CDR3 DNA: TGTGCCAGCAGGCTGGGGAACACTGAAGCTTTCTTT. This encodes CASRLGNTEAFF. The chain combines TRBV6-5 with TRBJ1-1, with D unresolved. Trimming removed 6 bases at V and 1 base at J, with 6 bases between. Germline V gene sequence: CDR1 MNHEY, CDR2 SVGAGI. This CDR3 has 12 amino acids.

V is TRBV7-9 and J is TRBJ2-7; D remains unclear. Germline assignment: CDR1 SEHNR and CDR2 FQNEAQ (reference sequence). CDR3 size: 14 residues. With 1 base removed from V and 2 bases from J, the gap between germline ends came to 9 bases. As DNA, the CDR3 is TGTGCCAGCAGCTTAGTGTGGGCTCCCTACGAGCAGTACTTC. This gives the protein CASSLVWAPYEQYF.

The DNA for the CDR3 is TGTGCCAGCAGTGAAGCGTGGAGACGGGTAGACGAGCAGTACTTC. It is translated as CASSEAWRRVDEQYF. The chain combines TRBV6-1 with TRBJ2-7, with unresolved D. Germline CDR1 is MNHNS and CDR2 is SASEGT. The CDR3 covers 15 residues. V was clipped by 0 bases and J by 5 bases, with 14 bases between them.

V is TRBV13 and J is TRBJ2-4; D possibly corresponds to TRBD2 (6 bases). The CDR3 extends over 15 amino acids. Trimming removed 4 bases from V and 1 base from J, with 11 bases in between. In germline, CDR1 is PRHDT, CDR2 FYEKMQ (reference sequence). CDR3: CASSSLGRAKNIQYF. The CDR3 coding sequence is TGTGCCAGCAGCTCCCTAGGGAGGGCCAAAAACATTCAGTACTTC.

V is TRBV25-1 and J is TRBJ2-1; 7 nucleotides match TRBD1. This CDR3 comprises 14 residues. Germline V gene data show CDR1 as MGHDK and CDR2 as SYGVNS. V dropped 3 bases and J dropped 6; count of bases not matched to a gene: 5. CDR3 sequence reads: CASSDSGGSNEQFF. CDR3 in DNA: TGTGCCAGCAGTGATTCAGGGGGATCCAATGAGCAGTTCTTC.

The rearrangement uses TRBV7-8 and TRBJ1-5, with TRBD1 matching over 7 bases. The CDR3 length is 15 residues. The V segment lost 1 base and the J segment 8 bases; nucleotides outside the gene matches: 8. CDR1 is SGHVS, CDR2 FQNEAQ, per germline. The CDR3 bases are TGTGCCAGCAGCTTAGTTGGCACAGGGGAGGAGCCCCAGCATTTT. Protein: CASSLVGTGEEPQHF.

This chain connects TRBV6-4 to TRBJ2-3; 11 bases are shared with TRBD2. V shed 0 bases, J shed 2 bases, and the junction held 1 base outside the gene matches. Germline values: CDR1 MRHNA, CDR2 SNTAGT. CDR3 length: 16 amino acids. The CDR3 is CASSDSTSGNTDTQYF. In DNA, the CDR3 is TGTGCCAGCAGTGACTCGACTAGCGGGAACACAGATACGCAGTATTTT.

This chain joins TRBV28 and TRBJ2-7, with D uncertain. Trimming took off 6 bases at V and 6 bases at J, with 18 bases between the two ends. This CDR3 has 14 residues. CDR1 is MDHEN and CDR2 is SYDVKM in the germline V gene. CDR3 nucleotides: TGTGCCAGCAGACCCCCAAACACCCTTGGCGAGCAGTACTTC. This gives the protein CASRPPNTLGEQYF.

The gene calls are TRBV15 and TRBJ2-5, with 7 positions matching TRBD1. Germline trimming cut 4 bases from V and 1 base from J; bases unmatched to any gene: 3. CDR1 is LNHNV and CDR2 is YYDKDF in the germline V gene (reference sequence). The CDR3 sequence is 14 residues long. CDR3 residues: CATSKDRAQETQYF. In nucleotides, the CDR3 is TGTGCCACCAGCAAAGACAGGGCCCAAGAGACCCAGTACTTC. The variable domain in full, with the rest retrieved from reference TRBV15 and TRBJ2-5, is DAMVIQNPRYQVTQFGKPVTLSCSQTLNHNVMYWYQQKSSQAPKLLFHYYDKDFNNEADTPDNFQSRRPNTSFCFLDIRSPGLGDTAMYLCATSKDRAQETQYFGPGTRLLVL.

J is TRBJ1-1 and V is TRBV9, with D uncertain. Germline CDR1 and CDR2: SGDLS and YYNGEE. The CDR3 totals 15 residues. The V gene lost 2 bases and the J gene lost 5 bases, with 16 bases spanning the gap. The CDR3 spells CASSVLGLDGTEAFF. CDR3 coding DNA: TGTGCCAGCAGCGTGCTCGGTTTGGATGGAACTGAAGCTTTCTTT.

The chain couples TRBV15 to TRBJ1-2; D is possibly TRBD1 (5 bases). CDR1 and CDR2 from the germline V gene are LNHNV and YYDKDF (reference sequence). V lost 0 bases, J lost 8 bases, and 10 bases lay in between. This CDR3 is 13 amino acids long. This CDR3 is CATSRDRGVGYTF. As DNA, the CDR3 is TGTGCCACCAGCAGAGATAGGGGCGTCGGCTACACCTTC.

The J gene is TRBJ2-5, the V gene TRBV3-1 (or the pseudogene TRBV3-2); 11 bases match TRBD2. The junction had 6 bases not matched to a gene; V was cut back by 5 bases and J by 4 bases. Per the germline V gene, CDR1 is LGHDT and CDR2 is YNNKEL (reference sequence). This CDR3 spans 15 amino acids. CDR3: CASSFRLAGGETQYF. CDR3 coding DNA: TGTGCCAGCAGCTTCCGTCTAGCGGGAGGAGAGACCCAGTACTTC.

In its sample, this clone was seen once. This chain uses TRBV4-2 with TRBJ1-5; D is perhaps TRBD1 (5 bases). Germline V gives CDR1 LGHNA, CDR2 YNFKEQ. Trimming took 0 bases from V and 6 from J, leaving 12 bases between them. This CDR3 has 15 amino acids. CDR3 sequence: CASSQEWQGSQPQHF. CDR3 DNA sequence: TGTGCCAGCAGCCAAGAGTGGCAGGGAAGTCAGCCCCAGCATTTT.

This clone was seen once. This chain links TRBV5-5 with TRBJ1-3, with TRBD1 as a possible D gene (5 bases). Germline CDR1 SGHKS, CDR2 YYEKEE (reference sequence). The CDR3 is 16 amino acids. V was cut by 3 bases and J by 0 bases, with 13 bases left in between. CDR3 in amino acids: CASSSTPGSSGNTIYF. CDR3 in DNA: TGTGCCAGCAGCTCTACTCCAGGGAGCTCTGGAAACACCATATATTTT.

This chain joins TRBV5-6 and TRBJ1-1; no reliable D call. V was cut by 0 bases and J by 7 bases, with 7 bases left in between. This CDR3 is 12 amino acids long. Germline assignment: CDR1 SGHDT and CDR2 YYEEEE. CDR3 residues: CASSLEGREAFF. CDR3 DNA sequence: TGTGCCAGCAGCTTGGAAGGACGTGAAGCTTTCTTT.

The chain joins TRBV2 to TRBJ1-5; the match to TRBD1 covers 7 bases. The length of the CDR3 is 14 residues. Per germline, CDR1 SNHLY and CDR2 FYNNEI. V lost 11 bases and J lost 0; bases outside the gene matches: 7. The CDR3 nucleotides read TGTGCCTCCCAGGGGGGGGGTAGCAATCAGCCCCAGCATTTT. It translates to CASQGGGSNQPQHF.

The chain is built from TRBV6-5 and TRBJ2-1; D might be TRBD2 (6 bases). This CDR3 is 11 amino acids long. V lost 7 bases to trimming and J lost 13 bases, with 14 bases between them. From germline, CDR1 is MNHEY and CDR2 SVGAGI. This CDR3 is CASNDRGLQFF. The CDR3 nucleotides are TGTGCCAGCAACGATAGGGGACTTCAGTTCTTC.

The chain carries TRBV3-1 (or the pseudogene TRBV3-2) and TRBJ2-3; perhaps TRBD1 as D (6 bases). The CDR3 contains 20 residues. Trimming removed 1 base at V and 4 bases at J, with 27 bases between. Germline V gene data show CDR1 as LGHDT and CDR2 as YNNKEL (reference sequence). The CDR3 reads CASSQVSPSLFASGADTQYF. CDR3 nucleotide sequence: TGTGCCAGCAGCCAAGTCTCTCCTAGCCTCTTTGCATCAGGGGCAGATACGCAGTATTTT.

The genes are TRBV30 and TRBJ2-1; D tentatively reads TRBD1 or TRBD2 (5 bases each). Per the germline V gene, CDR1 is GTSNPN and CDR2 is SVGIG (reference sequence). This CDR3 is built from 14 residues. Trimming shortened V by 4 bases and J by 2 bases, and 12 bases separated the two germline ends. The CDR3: CAWTGTAPYNEQFF. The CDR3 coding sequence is TGTGCCTGGACCGGGACGGCCCCCTACAATGAGCAGTTCTTC.

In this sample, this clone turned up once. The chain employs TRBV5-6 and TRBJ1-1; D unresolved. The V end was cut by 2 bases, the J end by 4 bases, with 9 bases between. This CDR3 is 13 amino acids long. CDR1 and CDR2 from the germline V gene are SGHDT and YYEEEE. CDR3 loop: CASSLSRVTEAFF. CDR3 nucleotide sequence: TGTGCCAGCAGCTTATCAAGGGTCACTGAAGCTTTCTTT. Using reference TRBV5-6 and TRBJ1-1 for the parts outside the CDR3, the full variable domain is DAGVTQSPTHLIKTRGQQVTLRCSPKSGHDTVSWYQQALGQGPQFIFQYYEEEERQRGNFPDRFSGHQFPNYSSELNVNALLLGDSALYLCASSLSRVTEAFFGQGTRLTVV.

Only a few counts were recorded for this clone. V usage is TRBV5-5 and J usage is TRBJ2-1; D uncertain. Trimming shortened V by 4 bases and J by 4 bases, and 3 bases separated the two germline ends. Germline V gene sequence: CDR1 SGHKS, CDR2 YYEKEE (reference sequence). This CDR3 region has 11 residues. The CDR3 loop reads CASSAYNEQFF. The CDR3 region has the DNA TGTGCCAGCAGCGCTTACAATGAGCAGTTCTTC.

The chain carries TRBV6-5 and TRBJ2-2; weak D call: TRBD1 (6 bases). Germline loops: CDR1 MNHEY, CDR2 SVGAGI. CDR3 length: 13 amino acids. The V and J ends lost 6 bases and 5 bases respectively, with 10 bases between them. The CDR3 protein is CASRITGTGELFF. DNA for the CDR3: TGTGCCAGCAGAATTACAGGGACCGGGGAGCTGTTTTTT.

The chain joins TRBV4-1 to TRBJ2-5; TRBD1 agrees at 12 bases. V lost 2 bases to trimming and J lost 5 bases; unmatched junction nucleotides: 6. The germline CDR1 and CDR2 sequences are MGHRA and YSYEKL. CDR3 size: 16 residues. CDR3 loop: CASSQTGTGGLETQYF. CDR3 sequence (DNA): TGCGCCAGCAGCCAAACCGGGACAGGGGGCTTGGAGACCCAGTACTTC.